These T cell receptor beta chains were read from a single sample in a study of OX40 agonist ivuxolimab in advanced cancers. Here immunoSEQ multiplex PCR was the method, and the copy in TCRdb shows in-frame clones only, minus some. The sample records about 81,000 clones, about 88% being singletons. The input for sequencing was CD4+ or CD8+ T cells sorted from blood, taken in a trial of the OX40 agonist ivuxolimab. The source is an adult with an advanced solid tumor such as melanoma, head and neck, liver or kidney cancer. The CDR3 runs from the conserved cysteine through the conserved F or W. A D gene is named only where the DNA matches it firmly. The size field is filled for only some rows; it gives once, few, many or a size class.

CDR3 DNA | CDR3 protein | V gene | clone size | D gene | J gene
TGTGCCAGCAGTGAAGCGGCGGCAGGGAATCAGCCCCAGCATTTT | CASSEAAAGNQPQHF | TRBV6-1 | . | . | TRBJ1-5
TGTGCCAGCAGCCCCCCACGAAGGGGGCCAAGCACAGATACGCAGTATTTT | CASSPPRRGPSTDTQYF | TRBV14 | once | TRBD1 | TRBJ2-3
TGTGCCAGCAGCGGGACAGGGCCAACTGAAGCTTTCTTT | CASSGTGPTEAFF | TRBV2 | . | TRBD1 | TRBJ1-1
TGCGCCAGCAGCCTAACGGGGGGCTCTAATGAAAAACTGTTTTTT | CASSLTGGSNEKLFF | TRBV5-1 | . | . | TRBJ1-4
TGCGCCAGCAGCCAGAAGGGACAGCTGTTCTATGGCTACACCTTC | CASSQKGQLFYGYTF | TRBV4-1 | . | TRBD1 | TRBJ1-2
TGTGCCAGCTCACCGCCGGGGGCTGGAAACACCATATATTTT | CASSPPGAGNTIYF | TRBV18 | . | . | TRBJ1-3
TGTGCCAGCAGAGGGGTTCAGCGAGGCACAGATACGCAGTATTTT | CASRGVQRGTDTQYF | TRBV6-6 | . | . | TRBJ2-3
TGTGCCAGCAGCGTAGAGACTAGCGAGGATACGCAGTATTTT | CASSVETSEDTQYF | TRBV9 | . | TRBD2 | TRBJ2-3
TGTGCCAGCAGCGTAGGTCCCGGGGGGGCCATTAATGAGCAGTTCTTC | CASSVGPGGAINEQFF | TRBV9 | . | TRBD2 | TRBJ2-1
TGCGCCAGCAGCTTCCCGGACCGTGCCTCTGGAAACACCATATATTTT | CASSFPDRASGNTIYF | TRBV5-1 | . | . | TRBJ1-3
TGTGCCAGCAGCTTTACTCAGGATGATACGCAGTATTTT | CASSFTQDDTQYF | TRBV11-2 | . | . | TRBJ2-3
TGTGCCAGCAATCAACAGGGGTGGAGAAACACCATATATTTT | CASNQQGWRNTIYF | TRBV14 | . | TRBD1 | TRBJ1-3
TGTGCCAGCAGTCTCTTGACTAGCGGGGCTTACACAGATACGCAGTATTTT | CASSLLTSGAYTDTQYF | TRBV28 | . | TRBD2 | TRBJ2-3
TGTGCCAGTAACGGACAGGGGGCGAATCAGCCCCAGCATTTT | CASNGQGANQPQHF | TRBV2 | . | TRBD1 | TRBJ1-5
TGTGCTAGTGGTTTGGTACGGGGGGGCGCGGGCCAAGAGACCCAGTACTTC | CASGLVRGGAGQETQYF | TRBV12-5 | . | TRBD2 | TRBJ2-5
TGTGCCAGCAGTTACACAGGGGACGAGCAGTTCTTC | CASSYTGDEQFF | TRBV28 | . | TRBD1 | TRBJ2-1
TGTGCCAGCAGCCCTCCCCAGGCCTACGAGCAGTACTTC | CASSPPQAYEQYF | TRBV5-6 | . | . | TRBJ2-7
TGTGCCAGCAGCCAAATATCGGGCACTGAAGCTTTCTTT | CASSQISGTEAFF | TRBV6-5 | . | . | TRBJ1-1
TGTGCCAGCAGTTACTCGGTCGGAAACACAGATACGCAGTATTTT | CASSYSVGNTDTQYF | TRBV6-5 | . | . | TRBJ2-3
TGTGCCAGCTCCACGGACGGCTCCTACGAGCAGTACTTC | CASSTDGSYEQYF | TRBV18 | . | . | TRBJ2-7
TGTGCCAGCAGCCCCTGGGGCACAGATACGCAGTATTTT | CASSPWGTDTQYF | TRBV14 | once | . | TRBJ2-3
TGTGCCATCAGTGAGTCGGTTTCCCTCAATCAGCCCCAGCATTTT | CAISESVSLNQPQHF | TRBV10-3 | medium-sized | . | TRBJ1-5
TGTGCCAGCAGCAAATTGTGGAATCAAAACACTGAAGCTTTCTTT | CASSKLWNQNTEAFF | TRBV21-1 | . | . | TRBJ1-1
TGTGCCAGCAGCCCAGTGGGCGGGGGACCTAGCACAGATACGCAGTATTTT | CASSPVGGGPSTDTQYF | TRBV7-6 | . | TRBD2 | TRBJ2-3
TGTGCCAGCAGTTACATGGGGCTTGGCACAGATACGCAGTATTTT | CASSYMGLGTDTQYF | TRBV6-5 | once | . | TRBJ2-3
TGTGCCAGCAGCTTGGTTGGGGGCGACGAGCAGTACTTC | CASSLVGGDEQYF | TRBV5-6 | . | . | TRBJ2-7
TGTGCCAGCAGCCCGCCCCCAGGACAGGGGCGGGAGACCCAGTACTTC | CASSPPPGQGRETQYF | TRBV6-4 | . | TRBD1 | TRBJ2-5
TGTGCCAGCAGCTTAATTTTCCGGAGACAGGGGTCTAGGGAGACTGAAGCTTTCTTT | CASSLIFRRQGSRETEAFF | TRBV11-2 | . | TRBD1 | TRBJ1-1
TGTGCCAGCAGTTCGGACAGGGCTAGCACAGATACGCAGTATTTT | CASSSDRASTDTQYF | TRBV27 | . | TRBD1 | TRBJ2-3
TGTGCCAGCAGTTCACAGGGGCCTAATTCACCCCTCCACTTT | CASSSQGPNSPLHF | TRBV6-5 | . | TRBD1 | TRBJ1-6
TGCGCCAGCAGCTTGGCTAACCCGAGGGCTAATGAGCAGTTCTTC | CASSLANPRANEQFF | TRBV5-1 | . | . | TRBJ2-1
TGTGCCAGCAGCTTGGGTAGCAATCAGCCCCAGCATTTT | CASSLGSNQPQHF | TRBV5-6 | . | . | TRBJ1-5
TGTGCCAGCAGCCCAAGTGGGGGGTCCCAAGAGACCCAGTACTTC | CASSPSGGSQETQYF | TRBV5-4 | . | . | TRBJ2-5
TGTGCCAGCAGTTACTCTTTCGGGGGCCCAGATACGCAGTATTTT | CASSYSFGGPDTQYF | TRBV6-5 | . | . | TRBJ2-3
TGTGCCAGCAGCCCCCGACAGGCGATGAACACCGGGGAGCTGTTTTTT | CASSPRQAMNTGELFF | TRBV7-9 | . | . | TRBJ2-2
TGTGCCAGCTCACCGGGACAGGATAACTATGGCTACACCTTC | CASSPGQDNYGYTF | TRBV18 | . | TRBD1 | TRBJ1-2